The clone carrying this T cell receptor beta chain was detected a few times. This sample is drawn from a study of PD-1 blockade in classical Hodgkin lymphoma. CDR1 and CDR2 from the germline V gene are SNHLY and FYNNEI. This CDR3 spans 16 amino acids. The V gene lost 1 base and the J gene lost 0 bases, with 12 bases spanning the gap. Autologous stem cell transplantation was followed by relapse in every patient, and brentuximab vedotin exposure varied. Investigators obtained CD8+ T cells from thawed PBMCs by magnetic negative selection. Method: immunoSEQ multiplex PCR; TCRdb's copy keeps in-frame clones and lacks some. This table has about 30,000 clones, 88% appearing once.

The sequencing used CD8+ T cells from blood, collected at baseline. This clonotype was sampled from a human donor with classical Hodgkin lymphoma. The chain uses TRBV2 and TRBJ1-2; D remains ambiguous. The chain's CDR3 is CASSEERSVANYGYTF. CDR3 DNA sequence: TGTGCCAGCAGTGAAGAACGGTCGGTAGCTAACTATGGCTACACCTTC.